This T cell receptor beta chain was observed in a study of blood T cells in healthy people across ages. Study in general: Capture by template switching was about one barcoded beta molecule per two T cells. Study-level points and caveats: Estimates of diversity drawn from one million T cells were considered underestimates. Age brought a roughly linear fall in TCR beta diversity measured per million T cells.

The germline gives CDR1 DFQATT, CDR2 SNEGSKA (reference sequence). This CDR3 has 19 amino acids. V lost 2 bases, J lost 4 bases, and 21 bases stayed unmatched. Using a J-beta primer mix together with a sample-barcoded 5' primer, a second PCR was run for roughly 6 to 12 cycles. TCRdb itself ran the 5' RACE reads through MiXCR, one entry per CDR3 protein. The sample consists of 700,000 to 800,000 distinct CDR3 sequences, 40% to 45% of them appearing once. Concerning this clonotype: Antigen specificity is unknown.

The sequence derives from a woman in her sixties in good health. The specimen was blood. This sequence joins TRBV20-1 and TRBJ2-3, with 7 bases matching TRBD2. The CDR3 region is CSARSTGGFERASPDTQYF. CDR3 nucleotide sequence: TGCAGTGCTAGAAGCACGGGGGGTTTTGAGCGGGCCAGCCCAGATACGCAGTATTTT.